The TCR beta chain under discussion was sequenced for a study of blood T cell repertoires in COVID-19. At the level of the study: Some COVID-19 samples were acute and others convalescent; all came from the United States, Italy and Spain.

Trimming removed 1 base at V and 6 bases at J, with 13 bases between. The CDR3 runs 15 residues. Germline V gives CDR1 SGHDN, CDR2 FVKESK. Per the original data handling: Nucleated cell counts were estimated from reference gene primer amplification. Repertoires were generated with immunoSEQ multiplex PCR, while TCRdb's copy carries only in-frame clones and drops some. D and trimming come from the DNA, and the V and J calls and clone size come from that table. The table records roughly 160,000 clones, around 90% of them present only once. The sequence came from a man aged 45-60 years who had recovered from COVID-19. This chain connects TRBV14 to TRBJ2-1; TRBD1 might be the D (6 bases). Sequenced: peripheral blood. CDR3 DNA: TGTGCCAGCAGCCAAGTACAGGGAGTCGGCAATGAGCAGTTCTTC. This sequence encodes CASSQVQGVGNEQFF. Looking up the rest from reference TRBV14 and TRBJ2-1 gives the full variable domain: EAGVTQFPSHSVIEKGQTVTLRCDPISGHDNLYWYRRVMGKEIKFLLHFVKESKQDESGMPNNRFLAERTGGTYSTLKVQPAELEDSGVYFCASSQVQGVGNEQFFGPGTRLTVL.